Ten or more counts support the clone carrying this T cell receptor beta chain. The antigen remains unidentified. This sample stems from a study of Graves' ophthalmopathy and Graves' hyperthyroidism. General study findings and limits: Blood also carried most expanded thyroid clonotypes exceeding 0.001 frequency. The model's prediction of ophthalmopathy progression had 70.59% sensitivity and around 78% specificity.

The authors amplified TCR beta CDR3 regions, and they did so from RNA transcripts for repertoire sequencing. A first-round RT-PCR used HTBI primers, followed by a second-round multiplex PCR. TCRdb processed the multiplex PCR reads anew with MiXCR; each CDR3 protein has one entry. The sample holds hundreds of thousands of distinct CDR3 sequences, about a fifth seen once. Germline V gene sequence: CDR1 SGHTA, CDR2 FQGNSA. The CDR3 has 14 residues. V lost 3 bases and J lost 3, with 11 bases in between. This sequence originates from a woman under 30 with stable Graves' hyperthyroidism. Some clones in this sample may be carry-over from other donors' samples. The rearrangement links TRBV7-2 to TRBJ1-1; maybe TRBD1 (5 bases). Input material: peripheral blood. This chain's CDR3 is CASSFAGWDTEAFF. In DNA form, the CDR3 reads TGTGCCAGCAGCTTTGCAGGGTGGGACACTGAAGCTTTCTTT.